This T cell receptor (beta chain) was sequenced in a study of early T cells in non-severe SARS-CoV-2 infection. The CDR3 loop spans 19 amino acids. CDR1 MNHEY and CDR2 SVGEGT come from the germline V gene. Trimming at V came to 2 bases and at J to 0 bases, leaving 8 bases not matched to a gene. Study-wide findings and caveats: Matching with VDJdb favored anti-spike CD8 responses (missing private and CD4 specificities).

TCRdb recomputed calls from the 5' RACE reads with MiXCR, one row per CDR3 protein. Among some 30,000 distinct CDR3 sequences, about 4.5% were seen once, and the ten largest hold 6.5% to 8.5%. At least ten counts were recorded for this clonotype. No antigen is known for it. The sample was whole blood. The rearrangement links TRBV6-2 or TRBV6-3 to TRBJ2-7, with 15 bases aligning to TRBD2. This clonotype originated in an adult who was a healthcare worker with PCR-confirmed SARS-CoV-2 infection or an uninfected control (not recorded which). The CDR3 DNA sequence: TGTGCCAGCAGTTACGCGGGACTAGCGGGGGGTCAGAGCTCCTACGAGCAGTACTTC. As protein: CASSYAGLAGGQSSYEQYF.